This T cell receptor beta chain was sequenced during a study of blood T cell repertoires in COVID-19. As for the study in general: Nucleic acid was either cDNA or gDNA, and it came from T cells, B-cell-depleted T cells, or PBMCs.

Original methodology: Nucleated cell number was recorded as an estimate derived from reference gene primer amplification. Sequencing was performed with immunoSEQ multiplex PCR; in TCRdb, only in-frame clones are kept and a portion is missing. Clone size and V and J calls were adopted from that table, with D and trimming inferred from the DNA. The repertoire includes 150,000 to 200,000 clones, over 90% of them detected once, and around 2% sits in the top ten. The CDR3 spans 14 residues. The V gene lost 4 bases and the J gene lost 0 bases, with 5 bases spanning the gap. Germline V gives CDR1 SGHRS, CDR2 YFSETQ. During active infection, Seattle patients enrolled and were then monitored through disease.

The J gene is TRBJ2-6, the V gene TRBV5-1; no clear D gene. Sequenced input: peripheral blood. This TCR was recovered from a woman aged 55-70 years with COVID-19, enrolled during active disease. The CDR3 nucleotides read TGCGCCAGCAGCCTCAGCTCTGGGGCCAACGTCCTGACTTTC. This codes for CASSLSSGANVLTF.